These 21 T cell receptor beta chains were all obtained from the same sample, sequenced in a study of T cells in Graves' hyperthyroidism and ophthalmopathy. Amplification yielded TCR beta CDR3 regions, with RNA transcripts as the source. HTBI primers were used for first-round RT-PCR of the TCR CDR3. TCRdb re-called the multiplex PCR reads through MiXCR, storing one row per CDR3 protein. The repertoire holds over 300,000 distinct CDR3 sequences, with 12% to 15% as singletons. The sample taken for sequencing was blood. The receptors here all came from a woman aged 35 to 49 with Graves' ophthalmopathy.

The chain has TRBV20-1 and TRBJ2-4, with D maybe TRBD2 (6 bases). Trimming took off 1 base at V and 4 bases at J, with 17 bases between the two ends. This CDR3 contains 16 residues. Germline V gene sequence: CDR1 DFQATT, CDR2 SNEGSKA (reference sequence). The CDR3: CSARAGAEKSKNIQYF. CDR3 DNA sequence: TGCAGTGCTAGAGCGGGAGCGGAGAAAAGTAAAAACATTCAGTACTTC.

This clonotype was found many times. The chain uses TRBV12-3 or TRBV12-4 and TRBJ1-6, with TRBD1 as a possible D gene (5 bases). V was trimmed by 6 bases and J by 4 bases, leaving 10 bases between them. This CDR3 region has 14 residues. CDR3 protein: CASSTDSYNSPLHF. The CDR3 region has the DNA TGTGCCAGCAGCACCGACAGTTATAATTCACCCCTCCACTTT.

The CDR3 region has the DNA TGCGCCAGCAGCCTCAAAACTACAGGGACCATTAACACTGAAGCTTTCTTT. Translating it yields CASSLKTTGTINTEAFF. V usage is TRBV4-1 and J usage is TRBJ1-1; D might be TRBD1 (6 bases). The CDR3 loop spans 17 amino acids. V was shortened by 4 bases and J by 2 bases, with 20 bases between the two germline ends. Germline V gives CDR1 MGHRA, CDR2 YSYEKL.

This clonotype was seen repeatedly, ten times or more. The V call is TRBV6-1, the J call TRBJ1-6; 11 bases fit TRBD1. J lost 8 bases, V lost 11 bases, and 5 bases had no gene match. Per germline, CDR1 MNHNS and CDR2 SASEGT. This CDR3 has 13 amino acids. CDR3 DNA sequence: TGTGCCCATGGGACAGGGGGTCATTCACCCCTCCACTTT. The encoded protein is CAHGTGGHSPLHF.

This chain connects TRBV5-1 to TRBJ2-1; no clear D. The CDR3 sequence is 14 residues long. The V end lost 6 bases, the J end lost 8 bases, and 18 bases lay between the germline ends. Germline CDR1 is SGHRS and CDR2 is YFSETQ. The CDR3 bases are TGCGCCAGCATCTACCGGCTAACCCTCGATGAGCAGTTCTTC. Its protein is CASIYRLTLDEQFF.

This clonotype was seen more than once but under ten times. The gene calls are TRBV4-1 and TRBJ1-2, with D unresolved. The CDR3 spans 18 residues. Per the germline V gene, CDR1 is MGHRA and CDR2 is YSYEKL. The V end lost 0 bases, the J end lost 3 bases, and 20 bases lay between the germline ends. The CDR3 reads CASSQELGLAGAHYGYTF. The CDR3 nucleotides read TGCGCCAGCAGCCAAGAGTTAGGTCTGGCAGGAGCACACTATGGCTACACCTTC.

At least ten counts were recorded for this clonotype. This chain connects TRBV20-1 to TRBJ2-7; D is undetermined. Trimming took off 3 bases at V and 1 base at J, with 10 bases between the two ends. This CDR3 region has 13 residues. The germline gives CDR1 DFQATT, CDR2 SNEGSKA (reference sequence). The CDR3 coding sequence is TGCAGTGCTAGGGCCCGGGCTTCCTACGAGCAGTACTTC. Translation: CSARARASYEQYF.

The sample holds a few counts of this clonotype. This chain joins TRBV9 and TRBJ2-7; D unclear. Germline V gene sequence: CDR1 SGDLS, CDR2 YYNGEE. V was trimmed by 0 bases and J by 4 bases, leaving 11 bases between them. This CDR3 contains 14 residues. The CDR3 region is CASSVGNFGYEQYF. For the CDR3, the DNA is TGTGCCAGCAGCGTAGGAAATTTTGGGTACGAGCAGTACTTC. Based on the CDR3 plus reference TRBV9 and TRBJ2-7, the full variable domain is DSGVTQTPKHLITATGQRVTLRCSPRSGDLSVYWYQQSLDQGLQFLIQYYNGEERAKGNILERFSAQQFPDLHSELNLSSLELGDSALYFCASSVGNFGYEQYFGPGTRLTVT.

This clonotype was seen a handful of times. V is TRBV29-1 and J is TRBJ2-1; 8 positions match TRBD2. Looked up from germline, CDR1 is SQVTM and CDR2 is ANQGSEA. J was trimmed by 1 base and V by 5 bases; bases with no gene match: 19. The CDR3 sequence is 19 residues long. As DNA, the CDR3 is TGCAGCGTTATCGGGAGGGCCTTCCAACGGCCTTTTTCCTACAATGAGCAGTTCTTC. Encoded protein: CSVIGRAFQRPFSYNEQFF.

This clonotype was counted at least ten times. V usage is TRBV20-1 and J usage is TRBJ2-7; possible D gene TRBD2, 5 bases. The CDR3 length is 11 residues. In germline, CDR1 is DFQATT, CDR2 SNEGSKA (reference sequence). V lost 6 bases and J lost 0, with 6 bases in between. The CDR3 protein is CSARGSYEQYF. The CDR3 DNA follows: TGCAGTGCACGGGGCTCCTACGAGCAGTACTTC.

The rearrangement joins TRBV7-8 to TRBJ2-1, with a possible D match to TRBD1 (5 bases). CDR1 is SGHVS and CDR2 is FQNEAQ in the germline V gene. V lost 4 bases, J lost 6 bases, and 7 bases lay in between. CDR3 length: 12 amino acids. CDR3 residues: CASSSGCNEQFF. DNA of the CDR3: TGTGCCAGCAGCTCAGGGTGCAATGAGCAGTTCTTC.

This clonotype showed up many times. The rearrangement links TRBV30 to TRBJ2-7; 13 bases are a match to TRBD2. The CDR3 spans 16 residues. J lost 6 bases, V lost 0 bases, and 8 bases had no gene match. The germline gives CDR1 GTSNPN, CDR2 SVGIG (reference sequence). The DNA for the CDR3 is TGTGCCTGGAGTGTAGGAGTTGGGACTAGCGGGACCGAGCAGTACTTC. Amino acid sequence: CAWSVGVGTSGTEQYF. The variable domain in full, completed from reference TRBV30 and TRBJ2-7, reads SQTIHQWPATLVQPVGSPLSLECTVEGTSNPNLYWYRQAAGRGLQLLFYSVGIGQISSEVPQNLSASRPQDRQFILSSKKLLLSDSGFYLCAWSVGVGTSGTEQYFGPGTRLTVT.

This clonotype was seen at least ten times. V and J are TRBV27 and TRBJ2-7, with D possibly being TRBD2 (7 bases). With 7 bases removed from V and 6 bases from J, the gap between germline ends came to 16 bases. CDR1 and CDR2 (germline): MNHEY, SMNVEV (reference sequence). This CDR3 has 13 amino acids. CDR3 nucleotide sequence: TGTGCCAGCAATCAGGGGAGGGAGGGCGAGCAGTACTTC. Protein sequence: CASNQGREGEQYF.

This clonotype was counted only a few times. The chain recombines TRBV14 with TRBJ1-2, with D unclear. Germline loops: CDR1 SGHDN, CDR2 FVKESK. The V and J ends lost 0 bases and 4 bases respectively, with 9 bases between them. CDR3 length: 14 residues. CDR3 DNA: TGTGCCAGCAGCCAAGAATGGGAAACCTATGGCTACACCTTC. It yields the protein CASSQEWETYGYTF.

This clonotype has ten or more counts. J is TRBJ1-2 and V is TRBV5-1; D gene uncertain. Trimming shortened V by 5 bases and J by 3 bases, and 20 bases separated the two germline ends. The CDR3 consists of 16 residues. CDR1 and CDR2 from the germline V gene are SGHRS and YFSETQ. CDR3: CASSLKAGPVDYGYTF. As DNA, the CDR3 is TGCGCCAGCAGTCTGAAGGCTGGGCCGGTGGACTATGGCTACACCTTC.

The CDR3 nucleotides read TGTGCCAGCTCATCAGGGACCGATGAGCAGTTCTTC. This sequence encodes CASSSGTDEQFF. The V gene is TRBV27, the J gene TRBJ2-1; D might be TRBD1 or TRBD2, each matching 5 bases. V was pared by 8 bases and J by 8 bases, with 13 bases between. This CDR3 has 12 residues. Germline CDR1 is MNHEY and CDR2 is SMNVEV (reference sequence).

This clonotype has just a few counts. The chain recombines TRBV30 with TRBJ2-2, with 9 bases identical to TRBD2. The CDR3 runs 13 residues. Trimming cost V 4 bases and J 4 bases; bases outside gene matches: 1. Germline loops: CDR1 GTSNPN, CDR2 SVGIG (reference sequence). The CDR3 reads CAWKLAGTGELFF. The CDR3 bases are TGTGCCTGGAAACTAGCGGGCACCGGGGAGCTGTTTTTT.

This clonotype was recorded at least ten times. CDR3 amino acids: CASSARGGNTIYF. The CDR3 DNA reads as TGTGCCAGCAGTGCAAGAGGAGGAAACACCATATATTTT. The rearrangement uses TRBV2 and TRBJ1-3; no reliable D call. The V gene's germline CDR1 is SNHLY and CDR2 FYNNEI. The CDR3 sequence is 13 residues long. V shed 4 bases and J shed 4 bases, with 8 bases lying between them. Supplemented by reference TRBV2 and TRBJ1-3, the full variable domain reads EPEVTQTPSHQVTQMGQEVILRCVPISNHLYFYWYRQILGQKVEFLVSFYNNEISEKSEIFDDQFSVERPDGSNFTLKIRSTKLEDSAMYFCASSARGGNTIYFGEGSWLTVV.

This clonotype was recorded many times. The chain is built from TRBV20-1 and TRBJ1-1, with 7 positions matching TRBD1. V was pared by 0 bases and J by 1 base, with 2 bases of the junction left unmatched. CDR3 length equals 14 residues. The germline V gene has CDR1 DFQATT and CDR2 SNEGSKA (reference sequence). This CDR3 reads CSARDHRGNTEAFF. In nucleotides, the CDR3 is TGCAGTGCTAGAGATCACAGGGGGAACACTGAAGCTTTCTTT.

There are many counts of this clonotype. The gene calls are TRBV10-3 and TRBJ2-1, with 15 bases lining up with TRBD2. The CDR3 covers 19 residues. The germline V gene encodes CDR1 ENHRY and CDR2 SYGVKD. V shed 6 bases, J shed 2 bases, and the junction held 11 bases outside the gene matches. The CDR3 is CAISEPPGLAGGTYNEQFF. The CDR3, as DNA: TGTGCCATCAGCGAACCCCCGGGACTAGCGGGAGGAACCTACAATGAGCAGTTCTTC.

This chain connects TRBV14 to TRBJ2-1; D gene unclear. The germline V gene has CDR1 SGHDN and CDR2 FVKESK. The CDR3 spans 16 residues. V was clipped by 2 bases and J by 5 bases, with 16 bases between them. CDR3 nucleotide sequence: TGTGCCAGCAGCCAATTTGACACACGCATGGACAATGAGCAGTTCTTC. The encoded protein is CASSQFDTRMDNEQFF.